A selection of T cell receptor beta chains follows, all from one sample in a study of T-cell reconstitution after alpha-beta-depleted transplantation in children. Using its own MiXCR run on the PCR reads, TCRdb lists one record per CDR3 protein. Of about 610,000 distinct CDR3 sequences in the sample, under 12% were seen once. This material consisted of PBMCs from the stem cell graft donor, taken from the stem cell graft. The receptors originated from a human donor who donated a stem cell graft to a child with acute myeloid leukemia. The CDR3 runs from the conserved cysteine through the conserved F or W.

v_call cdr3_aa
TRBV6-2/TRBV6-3 CASRQAGGGNEQFF
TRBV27 CASSYHGTGQSLSLNEQFF
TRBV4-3 CASSPRPGDKQYF
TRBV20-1 CSANTANYGYTF
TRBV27 CASSYLQGTGANVLTF
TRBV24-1 CATSDPRLAGAVETQYF
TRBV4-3 CASSQDWGQSTDTQYF
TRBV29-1 CSVDTGGRGTDTQYF
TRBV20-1 CSAETGFAKNIQYF
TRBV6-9 CASRPTSPGSMNTEAFF
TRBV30 CAWSVWGTNEKLFF
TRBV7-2 CASSISGISSYEQYF
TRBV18 CASSPEDGNTEAFF
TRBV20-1 CRVERSDTQYF
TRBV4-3 CASSQERTASYEQYF
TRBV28 CASRDPRSGLVYSYEQYF
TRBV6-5 CASSWIGQGTYEQYF
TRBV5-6 CASSFGSANEKLFF
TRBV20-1 CSASVDGRRTDTQYF
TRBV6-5 CASSSPRDRVRYGYTF
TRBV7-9 CASSPVRQSAPNEKLFF
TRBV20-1 CSASGREGGEAFF
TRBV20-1 CSARSSMGAGEQFF
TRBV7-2 CASSRDRASGNTIYF
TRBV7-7 CAIGTGGGEQYF
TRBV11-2 CASSAGTSNQPQHF
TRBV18 CASSPQQELNTEAFF
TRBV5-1 CASSAGLGQGFTEAFF
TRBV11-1 CASSPRGTGAANTGELFF
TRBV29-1 CSALGQGLTDTQYF
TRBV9 CASSPRDRAQETQYF
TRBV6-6 CATLTGDNQPQHF
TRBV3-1 CASSESGHTGELFF
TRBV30 CAWSGQGWNNQPQHF
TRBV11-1 CASSRAVIETQYF
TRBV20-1 CSARMGESSYNEQFF
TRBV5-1 CASSLGLRGRPEEQYF
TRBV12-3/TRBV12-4 CASSSEQGDKEKLFF
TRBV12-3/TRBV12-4 CASSLRRVLREQYF
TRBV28 CASSASRGLAGVNEQFF
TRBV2 CASGKFTGELFF